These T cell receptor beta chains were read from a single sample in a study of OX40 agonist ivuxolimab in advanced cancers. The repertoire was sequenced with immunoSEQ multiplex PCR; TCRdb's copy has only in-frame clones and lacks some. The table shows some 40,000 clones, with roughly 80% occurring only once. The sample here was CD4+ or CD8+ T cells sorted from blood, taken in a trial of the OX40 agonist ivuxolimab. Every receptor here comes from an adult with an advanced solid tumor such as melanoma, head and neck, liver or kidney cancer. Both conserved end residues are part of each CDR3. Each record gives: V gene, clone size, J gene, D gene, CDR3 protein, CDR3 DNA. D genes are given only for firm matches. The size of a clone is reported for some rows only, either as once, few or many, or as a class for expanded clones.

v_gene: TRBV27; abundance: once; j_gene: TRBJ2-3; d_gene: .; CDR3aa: CASSLSPFDTQYF; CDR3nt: TGTGCCAGCAGTTTATCCCCTTTTGATACGCAGTATTTT
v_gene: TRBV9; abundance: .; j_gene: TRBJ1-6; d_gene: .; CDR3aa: CASSVEPAGNSPLHF; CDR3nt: TGTGCCAGCAGCGTAGAACCCGCAGGGAATTCACCCCTCCACTTT
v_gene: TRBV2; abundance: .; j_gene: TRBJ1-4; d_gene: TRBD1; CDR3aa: CASRIRTGTNEKLFF; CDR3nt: TGTGCCAGCCGGATTAGGACAGGGACTAATGAAAAACTGTTTTTT
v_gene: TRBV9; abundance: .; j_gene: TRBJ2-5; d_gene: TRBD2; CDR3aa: CASSGGLAGFETQYF; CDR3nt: TGTGCCAGCAGCGGGGGACTAGCGGGTTTTGAGACCCAGTACTTC
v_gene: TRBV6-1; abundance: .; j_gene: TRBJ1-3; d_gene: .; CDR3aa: CASSGNLRFSGNTIYF; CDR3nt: TGTGCCAGCAGTGGAAACCTTCGATTCTCTGGAAACACCATATATTTT
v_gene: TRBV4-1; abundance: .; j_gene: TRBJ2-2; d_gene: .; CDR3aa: CASSQPPRAVSTGELFF; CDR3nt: TGCGCCAGCAGCCAACCTCCCAGGGCAGTAAGCACCGGGGAGCTGTTTTTT
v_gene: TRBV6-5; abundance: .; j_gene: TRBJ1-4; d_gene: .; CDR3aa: CASSYRAATNEKLFF; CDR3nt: TGTGCCAGCAGTTACAGGGCAGCAACTAATGAAAAACTGTTTTTT
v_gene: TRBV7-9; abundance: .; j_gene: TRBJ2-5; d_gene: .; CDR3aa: CASSPDVTSRETQYF; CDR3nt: TGTGCCAGCAGCCCCGACGTGACTAGTCGGGAGACCCAGTACTTC
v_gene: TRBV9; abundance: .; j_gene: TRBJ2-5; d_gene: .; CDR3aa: CASSVAGRETQYF; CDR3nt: TGTGCCAGCAGCGTAGCCGGACGAGAGACCCAGTACTTC
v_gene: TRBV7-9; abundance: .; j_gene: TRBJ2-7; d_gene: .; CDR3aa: CASTPTLEQYF; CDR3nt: TGTGCCAGCACCCCCACCCTCGAGCAGTACTTC
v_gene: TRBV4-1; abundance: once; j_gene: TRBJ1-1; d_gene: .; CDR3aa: CASSPLSRTEAFF; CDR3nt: TGCGCCAGCAGCCCCTTAAGCCGCACTGAAGCTTTCTTT
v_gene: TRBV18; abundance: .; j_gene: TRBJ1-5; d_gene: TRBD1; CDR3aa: CASSPLGQGGDQPQHF; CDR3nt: TGTGCCAGCTCACCACTGGGGCAGGGGGGCGATCAGCCCCAGCATTTT
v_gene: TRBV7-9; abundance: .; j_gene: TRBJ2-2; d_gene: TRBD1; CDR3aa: CASTDRQGASTGELFF; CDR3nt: TGTGCCAGCACCGACCGGCAGGGGGCGTCCACCGGGGAGCTGTTTTTT
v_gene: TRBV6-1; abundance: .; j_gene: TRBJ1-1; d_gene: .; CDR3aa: CASSEQDNPGTEAFF; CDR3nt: TGTGCCAGCAGTGAACAGGACAACCCTGGGACTGAAGCTTTCTTT
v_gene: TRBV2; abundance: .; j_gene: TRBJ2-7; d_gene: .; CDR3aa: CASNNNRAYEQYF; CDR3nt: TGTGCCAGCAATAACAATCGCGCCTACGAGCAGTACTTC
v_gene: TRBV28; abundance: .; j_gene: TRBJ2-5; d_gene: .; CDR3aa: CASRLTGEETQYF; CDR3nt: TGTGCCAGCAGGCTCACAGGCGAGGAGACCCAGTACTTC
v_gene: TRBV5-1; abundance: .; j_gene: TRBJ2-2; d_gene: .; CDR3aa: CASSLGDLGGELFF; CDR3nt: TGCGCCAGCAGCCTCGGGGACCTCGGCGGGGAGCTGTTTTTT
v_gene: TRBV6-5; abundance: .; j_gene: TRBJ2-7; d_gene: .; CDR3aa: CASSYPGGGYEQYF; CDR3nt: TGTGCCAGCAGCTATCCCGGGGGCGGCTACGAGCAGTACTTC
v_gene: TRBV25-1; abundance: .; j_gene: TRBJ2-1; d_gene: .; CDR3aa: CASSGEIFGEMNEQFF; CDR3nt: TGTGCCAGCAGTGGGGAAATTTTTGGGGAAATGAATGAGCAGTTCTTC
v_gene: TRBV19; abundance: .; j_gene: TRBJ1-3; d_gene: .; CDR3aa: CASSVPARLGNTIYF; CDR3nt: TGTGCCAGTAGTGTCCCGGCCCGACTCGGAAACACCATATATTTT
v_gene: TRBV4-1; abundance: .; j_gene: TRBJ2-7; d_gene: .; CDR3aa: CASSHLTGSYEQYF; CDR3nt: TGCGCCAGCAGCCACCTCACAGGGAGCTACGAGCAGTACTTC
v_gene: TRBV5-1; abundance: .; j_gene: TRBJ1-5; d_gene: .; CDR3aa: CASRLDRDQPQHF; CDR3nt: TGCGCCAGCAGGTTGGACAGAGATCAGCCCCAGCATTTT
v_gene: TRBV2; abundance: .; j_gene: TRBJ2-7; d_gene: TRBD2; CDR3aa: CASIGTSGAYEQYF; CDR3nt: TGTGCCAGCATTGGGACTAGCGGGGCCTACGAGCAGTACTTC
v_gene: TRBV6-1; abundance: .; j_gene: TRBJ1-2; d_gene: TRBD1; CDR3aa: CASSDGRGHNYGYTF; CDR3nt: TGTGCCAGCAGTGATGGCAGGGGGCATAACTATGGCTACACCTTC
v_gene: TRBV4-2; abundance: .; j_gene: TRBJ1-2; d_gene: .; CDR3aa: CASSQATRDIEGYTF; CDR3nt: TGTGCCAGCAGCCAAGCGACCAGGGACATAGAAGGCTACACCTTC
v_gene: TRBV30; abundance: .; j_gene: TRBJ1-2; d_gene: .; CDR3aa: CAWSGGAWGYTF; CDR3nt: TGTGCCTGGAGTGGAGGGGCATGGGGCTACACCTTC
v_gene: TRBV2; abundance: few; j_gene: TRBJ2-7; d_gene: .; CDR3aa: CASSEVVLREQYF; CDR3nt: TGTGCCAGCAGTGAAGTCGTACTCCGGGAGCAGTACTTC
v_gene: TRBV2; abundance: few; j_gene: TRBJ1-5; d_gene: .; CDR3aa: CASSENSFSNQPQHF; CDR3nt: TGTGCCAGCAGTGAAAACTCCTTTAGCAATCAGCCCCAGCATTTT
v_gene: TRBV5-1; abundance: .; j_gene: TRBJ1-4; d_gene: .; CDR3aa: CASSPLDRFATNEKLFF; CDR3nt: TGCGCCAGCAGCCCGCTCGACAGATTCGCAACTAATGAAAAACTGTTTTTT
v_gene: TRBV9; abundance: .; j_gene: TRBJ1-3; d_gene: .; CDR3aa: CASSPYGGISGNTIYF; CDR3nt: TGTGCCAGCAGCCCTTATGGGGGGATCTCTGGAAACACCATATATTTT
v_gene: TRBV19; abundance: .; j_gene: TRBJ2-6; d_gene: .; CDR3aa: CASNGVGVHRANVLTF; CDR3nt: TGTGCCAGTAATGGTGTGGGGGTCCATAGGGCCAACGTCCTGACTTTC
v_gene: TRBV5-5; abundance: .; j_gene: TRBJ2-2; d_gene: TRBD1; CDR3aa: CASSQGQGGETGELFF; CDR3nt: TGTGCCAGCAGCCAGGGACAGGGAGGCGAGACCGGGGAGCTGTTTTTT
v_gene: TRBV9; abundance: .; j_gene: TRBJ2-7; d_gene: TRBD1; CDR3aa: CASSVEGQGRNEQYF; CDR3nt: TGTGCCAGCAGCGTAGAGGGACAGGGTAGAAACGAGCAGTACTTC
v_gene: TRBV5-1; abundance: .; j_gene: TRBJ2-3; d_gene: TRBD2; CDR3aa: CASSLSGTSGRVADTQYF; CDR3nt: TGCGCCAGCAGCTTGTCCGGGACTAGCGGGAGGGTCGCAGATACGCAGTATTTT
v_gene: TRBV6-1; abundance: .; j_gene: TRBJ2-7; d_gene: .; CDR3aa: CASVRDRGYEQYF; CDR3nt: TGTGCCAGCGTACGGGATAGGGGTTACGAGCAGTACTTC
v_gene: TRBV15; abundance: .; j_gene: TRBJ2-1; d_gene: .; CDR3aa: CATLPSAGYNEQFF; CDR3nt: TGTGCCACCCTACCATCGGCAGGGTACAATGAGCAGTTCTTC
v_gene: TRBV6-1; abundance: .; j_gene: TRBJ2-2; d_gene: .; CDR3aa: CASSDTAGLTGELFF; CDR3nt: TGTGCCAGCAGTGACACAGCGGGCCTTACCGGGGAGCTGTTTTTT
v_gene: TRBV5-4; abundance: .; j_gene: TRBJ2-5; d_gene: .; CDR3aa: CASSFFYREETQYF; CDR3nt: TGTGCCAGCAGCTTCTTTTACAGGGAAGAGACCCAGTACTTC
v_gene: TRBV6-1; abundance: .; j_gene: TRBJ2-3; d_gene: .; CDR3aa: CASSELGADTQYF; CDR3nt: TGTGCCAGCAGTGAACTCGGGGCAGATACGCAGTATTTT
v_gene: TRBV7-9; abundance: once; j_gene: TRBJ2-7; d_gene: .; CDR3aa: CASRTEGPYEQYF; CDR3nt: TGTGCCAGCAGGACGGAAGGTCCCTACGAGCAGTACTTC
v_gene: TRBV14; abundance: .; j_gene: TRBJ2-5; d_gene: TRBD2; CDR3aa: CASSPLTSAGGEETQYF; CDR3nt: TGTGCCAGCAGCCCCCTCACCTCAGCGGGGGGGGAAGAGACCCAGTACTTC
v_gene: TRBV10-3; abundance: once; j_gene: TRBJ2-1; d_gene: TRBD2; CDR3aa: CATTVSGSSDNEQFF; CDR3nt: TGTGCCACAACTGTTAGCGGGAGTAGCGACAATGAGCAGTTCTTC
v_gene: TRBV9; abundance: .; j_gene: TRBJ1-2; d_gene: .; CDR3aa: CASSDNYGYTF; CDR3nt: TGTGCCAGCAGCGATAACTATGGCTACACCTTC
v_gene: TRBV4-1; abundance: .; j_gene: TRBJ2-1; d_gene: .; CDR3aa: CASSQGASAEQFF; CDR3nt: TGCGCCAGCAGCCAAGGAGCGAGTGCTGAGCAGTTCTTC
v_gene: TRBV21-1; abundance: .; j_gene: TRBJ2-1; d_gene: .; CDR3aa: CASSKVGGRGPYNEQFF; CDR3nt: TGTGCCAGCAGCAAAGTAGGAGGGCGGGGGCCCTACAATGAGCAGTTCTTC
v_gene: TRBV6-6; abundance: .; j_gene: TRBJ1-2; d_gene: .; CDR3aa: CASSRTDNYGYTF; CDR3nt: TGTGCCAGCAGTAGGACAGATAACTATGGCTACACCTTC
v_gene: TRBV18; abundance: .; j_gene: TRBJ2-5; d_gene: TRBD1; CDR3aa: CASSPPTGTGLETQYF; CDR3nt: TGTGCCAGCTCACCTCCCACGGGGACAGGGTTGGAGACCCAGTACTTC
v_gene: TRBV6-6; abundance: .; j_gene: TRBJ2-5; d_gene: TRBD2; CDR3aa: CASSNLLAGRETQYF; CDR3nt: TGTGCCAGCAGTAATCTACTAGCGGGAAGGGAGACCCAGTACTTC
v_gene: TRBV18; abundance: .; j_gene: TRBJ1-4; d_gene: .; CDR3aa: CASRGLQGNEKLFF; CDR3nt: TGTGCCAGCCGGGGACTTCAGGGGAATGAAAAACTGTTTTTT
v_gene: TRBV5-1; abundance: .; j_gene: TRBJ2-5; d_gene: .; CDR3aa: CASSTGTQETQYF; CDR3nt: TGCGCCAGCAGCACAGGGACCCAAGAGACCCAGTACTTC